This passage covers 10 T cell receptor beta chains from one sample sequenced in a study of T cell repertoires in cytomegalovirus infection. Each CDR3 protein gets one entry after TCRdb re-called the reads with MiXCR. The sample lists about 920,000 distinct CDR3 sequences; less than 35% were seen once. These receptors' targets are unknown. The sequences come from cultured CD8+ T cells from PBMCs, collected from culture after CMV antigen stimulation. The receptors stem from a human donor in good health (CMV status not recorded). Some clones in this sample may be carry-over from other donors' samples.

The table lists this clonotype with a few counts. The J gene is TRBJ1-2, the V gene TRBV12-3 or TRBV12-4, with no clear D. This CDR3 has 14 amino acids. V lost 1 base to trimming and J lost 8 bases, with 14 bases between them. The CDR3 DNA sequence: TGTGCCAGCAGTTTAGTACCGACCGCCTGGGGCTACACCTTC. Translation gives CASSLVPTAWGYTF.

Notes on this clonotype: Mismatch with germline at one junction end may stem from a read error. This chain links TRBV6-2 or TRBV6-3 with TRBJ2-1; D gene unclear. The germline V gene encodes CDR1 MNHEY and CDR2 SVGEGT. The CDR3 has 11 amino acids. This CDR3 reads CANSRAYEQFF. CDR3 coding DNA: TGTGCCAACAGTCGGGCGTATGAGCAGTTCTTC.

The J gene is TRBJ2-7, the V gene TRBV7-9; D not resolved. The CDR3 is 12 residues long. V dropped 5 bases and J dropped 4 bases, with 9 bases sitting between them. Germline loops: CDR1 SEHNR, CDR2 FQNEAQ (reference sequence). The CDR3, as DNA: TGTGCCAGCAGCACTTACACTTACGAGCAGTACTTC. Amino acid sequence: CASSTYTYEQYF.

The rearrangement links TRBV6-5 to TRBJ2-5, with D maybe TRBD2 (5 bases). The V end was cut by 11 bases, the J end by 5 bases, with 9 bases between. This CDR3 is 10 amino acids long. Germline assignment: CDR1 MNHEY and CDR2 SVGAGI. In DNA, the CDR3 is TGTGCCGCGGGCCACGAGACCCAGTACTTC. Amino acid sequence: CAAGHETQYF.

The chain is built from TRBV4-3 and TRBJ1-6, with D perhaps TRBD1 (5 bases). The CDR3 runs 16 residues. From germline, CDR1 is LGHNA and CDR2 YSLEER. The V end was cut by 1 base, the J end by 4 bases, with 11 bases between. CDR3 loop: CASSQALGLYNSPLHF. The CDR3 coding sequence is TGCGCCAGCAGCCAAGCCCTGGGACTGTATAATTCACCCCTCCACTTT.

The chain links TRBV7-9 to TRBJ1-2; 8 bases line up with TRBD1. V shed 6 bases and J 0 bases; nucleotides not matched to a gene: 6. Germline CDR1 is SEHNR and CDR2 is FQNEAQ (reference sequence). CDR3 length: 15 amino acids. The CDR3 sequence is CASRAGTGSNYGYTF. DNA of the CDR3: TGTGCCAGCAGGGCCGGGACAGGATCTAACTATGGCTACACCTTC. The full variable domain, with the rest looked up from reference TRBV7-9 and TRBJ1-2, is DTGVSQNPRHKITKRGQNVTFRCDPISEHNRLYWYRQTLGQGPEFLTYFQNEAQLEKSRLLSDRFSAERPKGSFSTLEIQRTEQGDSAMYLCASRAGTGSNYGYTFGSGTRLTVV.

Note on this clonotype: An end of the junction differs from the germline gene, which may be a read error. The CDR3 loop reads CASSLGANGGRF. As DNA, the CDR3 is TGTGCCAGCAGCTTAGGGGCAAACGGGGGCCGCTTC. J is TRBJ2-1 and V is TRBV11-2, with D tentatively TRBD1 or TRBD2 (6 bases each). The CDR3 consists of 12 residues. Germline CDR1 SGHAT, CDR2 FQNNGV.

The chain carries TRBV11-2 and TRBJ2-3; D gene ambiguous. CDR1 is SGHAT and CDR2 is FQNNGV in the germline V gene. The CDR3 covers 12 residues. The V end lost 5 bases, the J end lost 4 bases, and 7 bases lay between the germline ends. CDR3 region: CASSPMPDTQYF. The CDR3 bases are TGTGCCAGCAGCCCGATGCCAGATACGCAGTATTTT.

V usage is TRBV4-3 and J usage is TRBJ2-2; D uncertain. This CDR3 region has 14 residues. V was clipped by 0 bases and J by 7 bases, with 9 bases between them. Germline CDR1 is LGHNA and CDR2 is YSLEER. The CDR3 DNA is TGCGCCAGCAGCCAAGAAATGGGCGTCGGGGAGCTGTTTTTT. Translated, it gives CASSQEMGVGELFF.

This clonotype was detected a few times. A junction end diverges from the germline sequence, so it may reflect a read error. The chain links TRBV6-1 to TRBJ2-5; unclear D gene. CDR3 length equals 12 residues. Germline V gives CDR1 MNHNS, CDR2 SASEGT. This CDR3 is CASTYPGGSPHF. CDR3 bases: TGTGCCAGCACCTACCCCGGTGGCAGTCCGCACTTC.